In this sample, the clone carrying this TCR beta chain turned up a few times. Antigen specificity is unknown. The data derive from a study of identical twins. Study-wide findings and caveats: Models, which agreed with sharing between unrelated individuals, nonetheless underestimated the out-of-frame TCR alpha sharing seen in monozygotic twins. A cross-sectional statistical analysis, not follow-up of the same donors, supported the conclusions. Twins shared beta out-of-frame sequences in excess, but this excess was weaker.

V was pared by 8 bases and J by 5 bases, with 9 bases between. The CDR3 spans 11 residues. The germline CDR1 and CDR2 sequences are SGHAT and FQDESV (reference sequence). With template switching, a universal primer site was added, and the cDNA carried unique molecular identifiers. TCRdb reprocessed the 5' RACE reads via MiXCR and lists one record per CDR3 protein. The sample holds about 340,000 distinct CDR3 sequences; roughly 9% are singletons and the top ten take roughly 8.7%. This chain joins TRBV11-1 and TRBJ1-2, with D unclear. Material for sequencing was naive T cells sorted from blood. This clonotype was sampled from a woman between 45 and 60 years old in good health. The DNA for the CDR3 is TGTGCCAGCGGTTCAGGTTATGGCTACACCTTC. Translation: CASGSGYGYTF.